This T cell receptor beta chain was documented in a study of spatial heterogeneity in lung cancer. For the study at large: Matched bulk RNA-seq provided a T cell module score, and TCR transcript counts in tumor regions correlated strongly with it.

From the 5' RACE reads, TCRdb called clonotypes with MiXCR, one entry per CDR3 protein. The repertoire consists of around 2,500 distinct CDR3 sequences, with about 5.1% occurring once and the leading ten covering under 20%. Study-level results: One measure, the expanded intratumoral alpha and beta TCR count, tracked tumor mutation counts.

The CDR3 is 14 residues long. CDR1 is MNHEY and CDR2 is SMNVEV in the germline V gene (reference sequence). Trimming took 2 bases from V and 1 from J, leaving 5 bases between them. Many counts were recorded for this clonotype. Its target is not known. A library prepared for alpha chains yielded this beta chain as an off-target read; its size is of little meaning. Noted time point: sample taken at primary tumor resection. The 72 donors had untreated early-stage non-small cell lung cancer. The chain employs TRBV27 and TRBJ2-2; no reliable D call. The sample in question was lung tumor tissue, obtained at surgery. The clonotype originates from a male donor with early-stage non-small cell lung cancer. CDR3 in DNA: TGTGCCAGCAGTTTAGGCGTGAACACCGGGGAGCTGTTTTTT. Residues: CASSLGVNTGELFF.